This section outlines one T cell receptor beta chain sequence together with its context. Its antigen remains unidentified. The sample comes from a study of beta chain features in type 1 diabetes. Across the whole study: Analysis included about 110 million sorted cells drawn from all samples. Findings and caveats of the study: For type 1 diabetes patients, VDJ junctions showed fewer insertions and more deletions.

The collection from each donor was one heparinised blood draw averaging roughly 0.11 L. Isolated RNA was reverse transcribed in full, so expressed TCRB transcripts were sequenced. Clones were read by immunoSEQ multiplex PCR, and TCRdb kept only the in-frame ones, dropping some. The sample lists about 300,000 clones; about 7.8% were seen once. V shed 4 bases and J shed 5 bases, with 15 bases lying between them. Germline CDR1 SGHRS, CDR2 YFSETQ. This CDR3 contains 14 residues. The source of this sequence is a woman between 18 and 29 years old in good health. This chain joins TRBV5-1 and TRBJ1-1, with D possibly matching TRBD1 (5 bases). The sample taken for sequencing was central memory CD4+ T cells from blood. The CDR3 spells CASSPVAGVTEAFF. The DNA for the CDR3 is TGCGCCAGCAGCCCTGTAGCGGGGGTGACTGAAGCTTTCTTT.